This TCR beta chain was recovered during a study of blood T cell repertoires in COVID-19. Clones were read by immunoSEQ multiplex PCR, and TCRdb kept only the in-frame ones, dropping some. The sample includes about half a million clones, 80% to 90% of them seen just once. The CDR3 consists of 13 residues. Trimming removed 10 bases from V and 9 bases from J, with 19 bases in between. Germline loops: CDR1 MNHEY, CDR2 SMNVEV (reference sequence). The gene calls are TRBV27 and TRBJ2-1, with a possible D match to TRBD1 (5 bases). The clonotype was recovered from a human donor in a cohort sampled during active COVID-19. Sequenced input: peripheral blood. The CDR3 nucleotides read TGTGCCACCCTCGGACACCCCATAGGTGAGCAGTTCTTC. Amino acid sequence: CATLGHPIGEQFF.